This is a list of T cell receptor beta chains from one sample in a study of T-cell memory formation after mild COVID-19. Via MiXCR, TCRdb re-called the 5' RACE reads, giving one row per CDR3 protein. This sample has 400,000 or so distinct CDR3 sequences, with 20% found just once. Sequencing used PBMCs or a T cell subset sorted from them (not recorded which). These receptors were obtained from an adult woman who had mild COVID-19 (a few samples of this study predate the infection). Cell type and time point are not known. CDR3s include the opening cysteine and the closing phenylalanine or tryptophan. The order of the fields is CDR3 protein, V gene, J gene, clone size. The listing skips clone size in some rows; elsewhere it reads once, few, many or a size class.

CDR3aa: CASSLTRSGANVLTF
v_gene: TRBV7-3
j_gene: TRBJ2-6
abundance: many

CDR3aa: CASSLASGRTYNEQFF
v_gene: TRBV5-1
j_gene: TRBJ2-1
abundance: -

CDR3aa: CASSTRTRNTEAFF
v_gene: TRBV7-9
j_gene: TRBJ1-1
abundance: -

CDR3aa: CASRQGHSNQPQHF
v_gene: TRBV19
j_gene: TRBJ1-5
abundance: -

CDR3aa: CSARGVGEDNWNTEAFF
v_gene: TRBV20-1
j_gene: TRBJ1-1
abundance: few

CDR3aa: CASGSGFAEAFF
v_gene: TRBV12-3/TRBV12-4
j_gene: TRBJ1-1
abundance: -

CDR3aa: CASSPRTGINSPLHF
v_gene: TRBV9
j_gene: TRBJ1-6
abundance: few

CDR3aa: CASSQVCTEAFF
v_gene: TRBV3-2
j_gene: TRBJ1-1
abundance: -

CDR3aa: CASSLVGLAISETQYF
v_gene: TRBV7-2
j_gene: TRBJ2-5
abundance: few

CDR3aa: CSVEFFGQGTGELFF
v_gene: TRBV29-1
j_gene: TRBJ2-2
abundance: -

CDR3aa: CASSRQDLAKNIQYF
v_gene: TRBV6-5
j_gene: TRBJ2-4
abundance: -

CDR3aa: CASSRWGRNTEAFF
v_gene: TRBV27
j_gene: TRBJ1-1
abundance: -

CDR3aa: CASSPPGQFF
v_gene: TRBV23-1
j_gene: -
abundance: -

CDR3aa: CASSVFVSGDEQFF
v_gene: TRBV9
j_gene: TRBJ2-1
abundance: few

CDR3aa: CASSQEAGAYNSPLHF
v_gene: TRBV4-2
j_gene: TRBJ1-6
abundance: -

CDR3aa: CASSGLAGNEQFF
v_gene: TRBV2
j_gene: TRBJ2-1
abundance: few

CDR3aa: CASPSPGQDDTGELFF
v_gene: TRBV7-9
j_gene: TRBJ2-2
abundance: -

CDR3aa: CASSYARGQAKNIQYF
v_gene: TRBV6-6
j_gene: TRBJ2-4
abundance: -

CDR3aa: CASSQGGNYGYTF
v_gene: TRBV4-1
j_gene: TRBJ1-2
abundance: many

CDR3aa: CATSDFSSGANVLTF
v_gene: TRBV24-1
j_gene: TRBJ2-6
abundance: -

CDR3aa: CASSEGVGLPGQETQYF
v_gene: TRBV12-3/TRBV12-4
j_gene: TRBJ2-5
abundance: once

CDR3aa: CASTQGPGEAFF
v_gene: TRBV5-1
j_gene: TRBJ1-1
abundance: few

CDR3aa: CASSPTGSSGNTIYF
v_gene: TRBV7-9
j_gene: TRBJ1-3
abundance: -

CDR3aa: CASSPTGVEQFF
v_gene: TRBV6-6
j_gene: TRBJ2-1
abundance: few

CDR3aa: CASSLDGLAGAPGETQYF
v_gene: TRBV5-1
j_gene: TRBJ2-5
abundance: -

CDR3aa: CASTKQGSGQPQHF
v_gene: TRBV19
j_gene: TRBJ1-5
abundance: -

CDR3aa: CASSLGPGKAFF
v_gene: TRBV11-2
j_gene: TRBJ1-1
abundance: -

CDR3aa: CSVVRETYGYTF
v_gene: TRBV29-1
j_gene: TRBJ1-2
abundance: -

CDR3aa: CATSPAAWRDTQYF
v_gene: TRBV24-1
j_gene: TRBJ2-3
abundance: -

CDR3aa: CASSLPQTNQPQHF
v_gene: TRBV28
j_gene: TRBJ1-5
abundance: few

CDR3aa: CASSRTSGRYGEQYF
v_gene: TRBV19
j_gene: TRBJ2-7
abundance: many

CDR3aa: CATSDAALGAQFF
v_gene: TRBV24-1
j_gene: TRBJ2-1
abundance: many

CDR3aa: CSVEDLGWGGDGYTF
v_gene: TRBV29-1
j_gene: TRBJ1-2
abundance: -

CDR3aa: CASSFLVTAPNPLAAFF
v_gene: TRBV7-9
j_gene: TRBJ1-1
abundance: few